A single sample is the source of the 14 T cell receptor beta chains below, sequenced in a study of blood T cells in healthy people across ages. The authors ran a second PCR of about 6 to 12 cycles using a sample-barcoded 5' primer and a J-beta primer mix. MiXCR, applied by TCRdb to the 5' RACE reads, yields one record per CDR3 protein. The sample holds 800,000 to 1,300,000 distinct CDR3 sequences, about 23% seen once. This sample also belongs to another study, concerning T cells of mothers and their children.

The sequenced sample was blood. The receptors here all came from a girl aged 2 to 10 in good health.

About this clonotype itself: The missing conserved phenylalanine or tryptophan at the end of this CDR3 makes a read error likely. This rearrangement joins TRBV5-6 to TRBJ2-1; D is tentatively TRBD1 or TRBD2 (6 bases each). The CDR3 runs to 13 residues. V was cut by 3 bases and J by 8 bases, with 12 bases left in between. Looked up from germline, CDR1 is SGHDT and CDR2 is YYEEEE. CDR3 nucleotide sequence: TGTGCCAGCAGCTCCGGGGGCCTCGATGAGCAGTTCCTC. It encodes CASSSGGLDEQFL.

This clonotype was counted between two and nine times. The chain uses TRBV6-1 and TRBJ2-1; TRBD1 agrees at 7 bases. The CDR3 totals 14 residues. V was clipped by 10 bases and J by 4 bases; unmatched bases: 10. From germline, CDR1 is MNHNS and CDR2 SASEGT. For the CDR3, the DNA is TGTGCCAACGCTCGGGACAGCTTTTACAATGAGCAGTTCTTC. This gives the protein CANARDSFYNEQFF.

This clonotype was seen only a few times. This sequence joins TRBV9 and TRBJ1-2; TRBD1 is a possible D gene (6 bases). This CDR3 is built from 13 residues. Trimming took 4 bases from V and 8 from J, leaving 15 bases between them. Germline V lookup: CDR1 SGDLS, CDR2 YYNGEE. Written as DNA, the CDR3 is TGTGCCAGCAGCTTCCCGGCAGGGGAGGGCTACACCTTC. Residues: CASSFPAGEGYTF.

The rearrangement uses TRBV29-1 and TRBJ1-1, with D possibly matching TRBD1 (6 bases). V was shortened by 6 bases and J by 9 bases, with 11 bases between the two germline ends. Germline CDR1 is SQVTM and CDR2 is ANQGSEA. This CDR3 has 10 amino acids. The DNA of the CDR3 is TGCAGCGTCCTCGGGACACAAGCTTTCTTT. Translated, it gives CSVLGTQAFF.

This clonotype was detected once. The chain recombines TRBV29-1 with TRBJ2-3; D is unclear. CDR3 length: 12 amino acids. Trimming left V 5 bases short and J 2 bases short, with 8 bases between. Germline CDR1 is SQVTM and CDR2 is ANQGSEA. CDR3 sequence: CSVWAFTDTQYF. CDR3 DNA sequence: TGCAGCGTTTGGGCCTTCACAGATACGCAGTATTTT.

The genes are TRBV20-1 and TRBJ2-1; the D gene is possibly TRBD1 (8 bases). The CDR3 is 12 amino acids. Per germline, CDR1 DFQATT and CDR2 SNEGSKA (reference sequence). The V end was cut by 6 bases, the J end by 7 bases, with 13 bases between. The chain's CDR3 is CSAIQGGNEQFF. CDR3 bases: TGCAGTGCGATACAGGGGGGGAATGAGCAGTTCTTC.

This clonotype was counted only a few times. The chain employs TRBV7-9 and TRBJ1-2; D not resolved. Looked up from germline, CDR1 is SEHNR and CDR2 is FQNEAQ (reference sequence). V lost 4 bases and J lost 8, with 14 bases in between. CDR3 length equals 13 residues. The CDR3 here is CASSYEDFDGYTF. In DNA, the CDR3 is TGTGCCAGCAGCTACGAGGACTTCGACGGCTACACCTTC.

The rearrangement links TRBV4-2 to TRBJ2-5; D uncertain. Germline CDR1 and CDR2: LGHNA and YNFKEQ. This CDR3 is built from 16 residues. V lost 0 bases and J lost 2, with 13 bases in between. This chain's CDR3 is CASSQDLRLRQETQYF. The CDR3 nucleotides are TGTGCCAGCAGCCAAGATCTGAGATTGCGGCAAGAGACCCAGTACTTC.

The V call is TRBV5-1, the J call TRBJ2-5, with D tentatively TRBD2 (6 bases). Trimming stripped 0 bases from V and 5 bases from J, with 17 bases between. The germline gives CDR1 SGHRS, CDR2 YFSETQ. This CDR3 comprises 16 residues. The CDR3 coding sequence is TGCGCCAGCAGCTTGGGGGTAGCCGGGAGCGATGAGACCCAGTACTTC. This translates into CASSLGVAGSDETQYF.

This clonotype was seen only a few times. The chain couples TRBV5-5 to TRBJ2-7; 7 bases align to TRBD2. The CDR3 spans 15 residues. After removal of 3 bases from V and 3 bases from J, the junction contained 9 bases not matched to a gene. Germline values: CDR1 SGHKS, CDR2 YYEKEE (reference sequence). CDR3 region: CASSYQPGLLYEQYF. CDR3 sequence (DNA): TGTGCCAGCAGCTACCAACCGGGACTACTCTACGAGCAGTACTTC.

The chain is built from TRBV7-9 and TRBJ2-5; D may be TRBD2 (5 bases). Trimming took 5 bases from V and 4 from J, leaving 17 bases between them. Germline CDR1 is SEHNR and CDR2 is FQNEAQ (reference sequence). The CDR3 covers 15 residues. The CDR3 loop is CASSPILGSLETQYF. The CDR3 region has the DNA TGTGCCAGCAGCCCCATATTAGGGAGCTTAGAGACCCAGTACTTC.

The V gene is TRBV7-2, the J gene TRBJ2-2; 10 bases are shared with TRBD2. Looked up from germline, CDR1 is SGHTA and CDR2 is FQGNSA. Germline trimming cut 2 bases from V and 7 bases from J; bases unmatched to any gene: 16. The CDR3 covers 19 residues. CDR3 residues: CASSLFFVGAGGPVGELFF. The DNA of the CDR3 is TGTGCCAGCAGCTTATTTTTTGTGGGAGCGGGGGGGCCCGTCGGGGAGCTGTTTTTT.

This clonotype was picked up a small number of times. The chain employs TRBV12-5 and TRBJ2-3; TRBD1 or TRBD2 may be the D gene (5 bases each). The CDR3 length is 17 residues. CDR1 LGHNT and CDR2 FRNRAP come from the germline V gene. V was clipped by 3 bases and J by 2 bases, with 18 bases between them. The CDR3 region is CASGFGHEGLLTDTQYF. CDR3 DNA sequence: TGTGCTAGTGGTTTCGGCCATGAGGGGCTCCTCACAGATACGCAGTATTTT.

J is TRBJ1-2 and V is TRBV12-3 or TRBV12-4; no firm D call. The CDR3 sequence is 15 residues long. The V gene lost 6 bases and the J gene lost 5 bases, with 19 bases spanning the gap. The CDR3 coding sequence is TGTGCCAGCAGCCCCTCCCCCCGGGTTGAATATGGCTACACCTTC. Translating gives CASSPSPRVEYGYTF.